This T cell receptor beta chain was obtained from a study of breast tumors, draining lymph nodes, adjacent tissues. To note about this clonotype: Antigen: not known.

The CDR3 loop spans 14 amino acids. From germline, CDR1 is SEHNR and CDR2 FQNEAQ (reference sequence). Trimming removed 5 bases at V and 9 bases at J, with 19 bases between. TCRdb passed the multiplex PCR reads through MiXCR, listing each CDR3 protein once. Of about 230,000 distinct CDR3 sequences in the sample, approximately 29% were seen once. Axillary draining lymph nodes of breast cancer patients supplied the node samples. Study-wide findings and caveats: Most tumor T cells seemingly derive from lymph node, then expand in tumor. Tumor T cell lymph node origin was a supported hypothesis, not proven.

Sequenced: axillary lymph node tissue. This rearrangement joins TRBV7-9 to TRBJ2-5; tentatively, D is TRBD1 (6 bases). The sequence was collected from a female donor with breast cancer. Some clones in this sample may be carry-over from other donors' samples. CDR3 sequence: CASSRALGGDSQYF. CDR3 coding DNA: TGTGCCAGCAGCCGGGCCCTAGGGGGAGACTCCCAGTACTTC.